A selection of T cell receptor beta chains follows, all from one sample in a study of cytomegalovirus exposure and HLA in healthy donors. The repertoire was sequenced with immunoSEQ multiplex PCR; TCRdb's copy has only in-frame clones and lacks some. The repertoire has fewer than 200,000 clones, roughly 96% of them found once; the top ten carry approximately 0.97%. The specimen sequenced was PBMCs. The receptor set was obtained from a woman younger than 30 in good health and CMV-seronegative. CDR3s include the opening cysteine and the closing phenylalanine or tryptophan. The D gene is left open where the match is weak. Size is omitted from some rows. Given values are once, few, many or a class for expanded clones.

CDR3aa: CASSGLVNTEAFF
CDR3nt: TGTGCCAGCTCCGGCCTAGTGAACACTGAAGCTTTCTTT
v_gene: TRBV19
j_gene: TRBJ1-1
d_gene: -
abundance: -

CDR3aa: CSVGQTNTEAFF
CDR3nt: TGCAGCGTTGGACAGACTAACACTGAAGCTTTCTTT
v_gene: TRBV29-1
j_gene: TRBJ1-1
d_gene: -
abundance: once

CDR3aa: CASSPRQDTEAFF
CDR3nt: TGTGCCAGCAGCCCCAGACAGGACACTGAAGCTTTCTTT
v_gene: TRBV7-2
j_gene: TRBJ1-1
d_gene: -
abundance: -

CDR3aa: CASIGLAGAYNEQFF
CDR3nt: TGTGCCAGCATAGGGCTAGCGGGGGCCTACAATGAGCAGTTCTTC
v_gene: TRBV6-6
j_gene: TRBJ2-1
d_gene: TRBD2
abundance: -

CDR3aa: CASSYGTSGGQETQYF
CDR3nt: TGTGCCAGCAGTTACGGGACTAGCGGGGGGCAAGAGACCCAGTACTTC
v_gene: TRBV6-5
j_gene: TRBJ2-5
d_gene: TRBD2
abundance: -

CDR3aa: CASSYSRGTYNEQFF
CDR3nt: TGTGCCAGCAGTTACTCCCGGGGAACCTACAATGAGCAGTTCTTC
v_gene: TRBV6-6
j_gene: TRBJ2-1
d_gene: -
abundance: once

CDR3aa: CASLPWGEKDSPLHF
CDR3nt: TGTGCCAGCCTACCCTGGGGCGAGAAGGATTCACCCCTCCACTTT
v_gene: TRBV6-5
j_gene: TRBJ1-6
d_gene: -
abundance: -

CDR3aa: CASSVHDSHSGNTIYF
CDR3nt: TGTGCCAGCAGCGTACACGACAGCCACTCTGGAAACACCATATATTTT
v_gene: TRBV9
j_gene: TRBJ1-3
d_gene: -
abundance: -

CDR3aa: CAISAGQGLYEQYF
CDR3nt: TGTGCCATCAGCGCGGGACAGGGTCTGTACGAGCAGTACTTC
v_gene: TRBV10-3
j_gene: TRBJ2-7
d_gene: TRBD1
abundance: -

CDR3aa: CASSLQDREGSYEQYF
CDR3nt: TGCGCCAGCAGCCTACAGGACAGGGAAGGAAGCTACGAGCAGTACTTC
v_gene: TRBV5-1
j_gene: TRBJ2-7
d_gene: TRBD1
abundance: -

CDR3aa: CASSVGSGRSGGADEQFF
CDR3nt: TGTGCCAGCAGCGTAGGATCTGGTCGGAGCGGGGGGGCCGATGAGCAGTTCTTC
v_gene: TRBV9
j_gene: TRBJ2-1
d_gene: TRBD2
abundance: -

CDR3aa: CASSPGRQGSCEQYF
CDR3nt: TGCGCCAGCAGCCCGGGTCGCCAGGGTTCGTGCGAGCAGTACTTC
v_gene: TRBV23-1
j_gene: TRBJ2-7
d_gene: -
abundance: once

CDR3aa: CATSGLTGPVQSGANVLTF
CDR3nt: TGTGCCACCAGCGGGCTGACAGGGCCCGTACAATCTGGGGCCAACGTCCTGACTTTC
v_gene: TRBV15
j_gene: TRBJ2-6
d_gene: TRBD1
abundance: -

CDR3aa: CASSLSPPGREEKLFF
CDR3nt: TGTGCCAGCAGCTTATCACCACCGGGGCGGGAGGAAAAACTGTTTTTT
v_gene: TRBV7-2
j_gene: TRBJ1-4
d_gene: -
abundance: -

CDR3aa: CASTRSGTGAEKLFF
CDR3nt: TGTGCCAGCACCAGATCCGGGACAGGGGCTGAAAAACTGTTTTTT
v_gene: TRBV6-6
j_gene: TRBJ1-4
d_gene: TRBD1
abundance: -

CDR3aa: CASSVRRGALSSYNEQFF
CDR3nt: TGTGCCAGCAGCGTAAGGCGGGGGGCCTTAAGCTCCTACAATGAGCAGTTCTTC
v_gene: TRBV9
j_gene: TRBJ2-1
d_gene: TRBD2
abundance: -

CDR3aa: CASSMRSIGQGEAFF
CDR3nt: TGTGCCAGTAGTATGAGATCGATAGGACAGGGGGAAGCTTTCTTT
v_gene: TRBV19
j_gene: TRBJ1-1
d_gene: TRBD1
abundance: -

CDR3aa: CASSETGGGTEAFF
CDR3nt: TGTGCCAGCAGTGAGACAGGGGGCGGCACTGAAGCTTTCTTT
v_gene: TRBV6-5
j_gene: TRBJ1-1
d_gene: TRBD1
abundance: -

CDR3aa: CASSLRDFGANVLTF
CDR3nt: TGTGCCAGCAGCTTAAGGGACTTTGGGGCCAACGTCCTGACTTTC
v_gene: TRBV13
j_gene: TRBJ2-6
d_gene: -
abundance: -

CDR3aa: CASRRTGAEYDYGYTF
CDR3nt: TGTGCCAGTAGAAGGACAGGGGCGGAATATGACTATGGCTACACCTTC
v_gene: TRBV19
j_gene: TRBJ1-2
d_gene: TRBD1
abundance: -

CDR3aa: CASSNYRGSSNQPQHF
CDR3nt: TGTGCCAGTAGTAACTACAGGGGGAGTAGCAATCAGCCCCAGCATTTT
v_gene: TRBV19
j_gene: TRBJ1-5
d_gene: TRBD1
abundance: -

CDR3aa: CASSPRQGADTEAFF
CDR3nt: TGTGCCAGCAGCCCAAGACAGGGGGCAGACACTGAAGCTTTCTTT
v_gene: TRBV9
j_gene: TRBJ1-1
d_gene: TRBD1
abundance: -

CDR3aa: CASGYGDRHNYGYTF
CDR3nt: TGTGCTAGTGGTTACGGGGACAGACATAACTATGGCTACACCTTC
v_gene: TRBV12-5
j_gene: TRBJ1-2
d_gene: TRBD1
abundance: -

CDR3aa: CASSRASGGYEQYF
CDR3nt: TGCGCCAGCAGTAGGGCTAGCGGGGGATACGAGCAGTACTTC
v_gene: TRBV10-2
j_gene: TRBJ2-7
d_gene: TRBD2
abundance: -

CDR3aa: CASRAGTTNYGYTF
CDR3nt: TGTGCCAGCAGGGCCGGGACTACTAACTATGGCTACACCTTC
v_gene: TRBV7-2
j_gene: TRBJ1-2
d_gene: -
abundance: -

CDR3aa: CASSVAGYTGGRTDTQYF
CDR3nt: TGTGCCAGCAGCGTAGCCGGATATACAGGGGGCAGGACAGATACGCAGTATTTT
v_gene: TRBV9
j_gene: TRBJ2-3
d_gene: TRBD1
abundance: -

CDR3aa: CASSVGTSATDTQYF
CDR3nt: TGTGCCAGCAGCGTAGGGACTAGCGCCACAGATACGCAGTATTTT
v_gene: TRBV9
j_gene: TRBJ2-3
d_gene: TRBD2
abundance: once

CDR3aa: CASRENSGKETQYF
CDR3nt: TGTGCCAGCAGGGAAAATAGCGGAAAAGAGACCCAGTACTTC
v_gene: TRBV5-4
j_gene: TRBJ2-5
d_gene: -
abundance: -

CDR3aa: CASSFGANTGELFF
CDR3nt: TGTGCCAGCAGCTTCGGAGCGAACACCGGGGAGCTGTTTTTT
v_gene: TRBV11-3
j_gene: TRBJ2-2
d_gene: -
abundance: -

CDR3aa: CAWSVGGNQPQHF
CDR3nt: TGTGCCTGGAGTGTCGGAGGCAATCAGCCCCAGCATTTT
v_gene: TRBV30
j_gene: TRBJ1-5
d_gene: -
abundance: -

CDR3aa: CASTAVGAGTLYGYTF
CDR3nt: TGTGCCAGCACCGCAGTTGGGGCAGGCACACTCTATGGCTACACCTTC
v_gene: TRBV7-2
j_gene: TRBJ1-2
d_gene: -
abundance: -

CDR3aa: CASSDVENSPLHF
CDR3nt: TGTGCCAGCAGTGATGTGGAGAATTCACCCCTCCACTTT
v_gene: TRBV6-1
j_gene: TRBJ1-6
d_gene: -
abundance: few

CDR3aa: CASSQEGTGGETQYF
CDR3nt: TGCGCCAGCAGCCAAGAGGGTACAGGAGGGGAGACCCAGTACTTC
v_gene: TRBV4-3
j_gene: TRBJ2-5
d_gene: -
abundance: -

CDR3aa: CASSYPGGSATEAFF
CDR3nt: TGTGCCAGCAGTTACCCAGGGGGATCGGCCACTGAAGCTTTCTTT
v_gene: TRBV6-6
j_gene: TRBJ1-1
d_gene: TRBD1
abundance: -

CDR3aa: CASSPASGQGHGYTF
CDR3nt: TGTGCCAGCTCACCCGCGTCGGGACAGGGTCATGGCTACACCTTC
v_gene: TRBV18
j_gene: TRBJ1-2
d_gene: TRBD1
abundance: -

CDR3aa: CASSLTLAGVGNEQFF
CDR3nt: TGTGCCAGCAGCCTCACCCTAGCGGGGGTGGGGAATGAGCAGTTCTTC
v_gene: TRBV11-3
j_gene: TRBJ2-1
d_gene: TRBD2
abundance: -

CDR3aa: CASSMEVPAALVGNQPQHF
CDR3nt: TGTGCCAGTAGTATGGAGGTTCCAGCAGCATTGGTTGGGAATCAGCCCCAGCATTTT
v_gene: TRBV19
j_gene: TRBJ1-5
d_gene: -
abundance: -

CDR3aa: CASSEAGLRAEAFF
CDR3nt: TGTGCCAGCAGTGAGGCGGGGCTTAGGGCTGAAGCTTTCTTT
v_gene: TRBV25-1
j_gene: TRBJ1-1
d_gene: -
abundance: -

CDR3aa: CASSPTSGGDSYNEQFF
CDR3nt: TGTGCCAGTAGTCCAACTAGCGGGGGGGATTCCTACAATGAGCAGTTCTTC
v_gene: TRBV19
j_gene: TRBJ2-1
d_gene: TRBD2
abundance: -

CDR3aa: CAISDVGQLTGELFF
CDR3nt: TGTGCCATCAGTGATGTGGGACAGCTCACCGGGGAGCTGTTTTTT
v_gene: TRBV10-3
j_gene: TRBJ2-2
d_gene: TRBD1
abundance: once

CDR3aa: CASSLESGQIVEQYF
CDR3nt: TGCGCCAGCAGCTTGGAGTCGGGACAAATCGTTGAGCAGTACTTC
v_gene: TRBV5-1
j_gene: TRBJ2-7
d_gene: -
abundance: -

CDR3aa: CASSFGTGGPNTEAFF
CDR3nt: TGTGCCAGCAGCTTTGGGACAGGGGGCCCGAACACTGAAGCTTTCTTT
v_gene: TRBV7-9
j_gene: TRBJ1-1
d_gene: TRBD1
abundance: -

CDR3aa: CASSPGLAAPFNTGELFF
CDR3nt: TGTGCCAGCAGCCCGGGACTAGCGGCCCCATTCAACACCGGGGAGCTGTTTTTT
v_gene: TRBV2
j_gene: TRBJ2-2
d_gene: TRBD2
abundance: -

CDR3aa: CASSGGTPPDTQYF
CDR3nt: TGTGCCAGCAGCGGAGGGACTCCCCCAGATACGCAGTATTTT
v_gene: TRBV4-2
j_gene: TRBJ2-3
d_gene: -
abundance: -

CDR3aa: CASSRTGGDTDTQYF
CDR3nt: TGTGCCAGCAGCAGGACAGGGGGTGACACAGATACGCAGTATTTT
v_gene: TRBV6-1
j_gene: TRBJ2-3
d_gene: TRBD1
abundance: -

CDR3aa: CASLTGGGDTQYF
CDR3nt: TGTGCCAGTCTGACAGGGGGCGGAGATACGCAGTATTTT
v_gene: TRBV19
j_gene: TRBJ2-3
d_gene: TRBD1
abundance: -

CDR3aa: CASSLARNTGELFF
CDR3nt: TGCGCCAGCAGCTTGGCTCGGAACACCGGGGAGCTGTTTTTT
v_gene: TRBV5-1
j_gene: TRBJ2-2
d_gene: -
abundance: -

CDR3aa: CASSTGLFNYGYTF
CDR3nt: TGTGCCAGCAGCACCGGACTTTTCAACTATGGCTACACCTTC
v_gene: TRBV5-6
j_gene: TRBJ1-2
d_gene: -
abundance: -

CDR3aa: CAWSDRAYEQYF
CDR3nt: TGTGCCTGGAGTGACAGGGCCTACGAGCAGTACTTC
v_gene: TRBV30
j_gene: TRBJ2-7
d_gene: -
abundance: -

CDR3aa: CASSLMNRGGNTEAFF
CDR3nt: TGTGCCAGCAGCTTAATGAACAGGGGTGGAAACACTGAAGCTTTCTTT
v_gene: TRBV7-3
j_gene: TRBJ1-1
d_gene: TRBD1
abundance: -

CDR3aa: CASTAGYTDTQYF
CDR3nt: TGTGCCAGCACGGCGGGGTACACAGATACGCAGTATTTT
v_gene: TRBV6-5
j_gene: TRBJ2-3
d_gene: -
abundance: -

CDR3aa: CAWSSHSQGRNQPQHF
CDR3nt: TGTGCCTGGAGTTCCCACAGCCAAGGTCGCAATCAGCCCCAGCATTTT
v_gene: TRBV30
j_gene: TRBJ1-5
d_gene: -
abundance: -

CDR3aa: CASSLAPGTGEAFF
CDR3nt: TGTGCCAGCAGCTTGGCACCGGGGACAGGAGAAGCTTTCTTT
v_gene: TRBV7-3
j_gene: TRBJ1-1
d_gene: TRBD1
abundance: -

CDR3aa: CASSPGHLSEQYF
CDR3nt: TGTGCCAGCAGCCCGGGACACCTCTCCGAGCAGTACTTC
v_gene: TRBV9
j_gene: TRBJ2-7
d_gene: -
abundance: -

CDR3aa: CSVEAGAGANVLTF
CDR3nt: TGCAGCGTTGAAGCAGGGGCTGGGGCCAACGTCCTGACTTTC
v_gene: TRBV29-1
j_gene: TRBJ2-6
d_gene: -
abundance: -

CDR3aa: CASSSYRGDTEAFF
CDR3nt: TGTGCCAGCAGTTCTTACAGGGGTGACACTGAAGCTTTCTTT
v_gene: TRBV6-5
j_gene: TRBJ1-1
d_gene: TRBD1
abundance: -

CDR3aa: CASSPAGTGGGLAKNIQYF
CDR3nt: TGTGCCAGCTCACCAGCCGGGACAGGGGGCGGACTAGCCAAAAACATTCAGTACTTC
v_gene: TRBV18
j_gene: TRBJ2-4
d_gene: TRBD1
abundance: -

CDR3aa: CASRGYRTSYNEQFF
CDR3nt: TGTGCCAGTAGAGGGTATCGGACTAGCTACAATGAGCAGTTCTTC
v_gene: TRBV19
j_gene: TRBJ2-1
d_gene: TRBD2
abundance: -

CDR3aa: CASSQDLLAGGMYEQYF
CDR3nt: TGCGCCAGCAGCCAAGATCTACTAGCGGGGGGTATGTACGAGCAGTACTTC
v_gene: TRBV4-3
j_gene: TRBJ2-7
d_gene: TRBD2
abundance: -

CDR3aa: CASSQVVRGSSYNEQFF
CDR3nt: TGTGCCAGCAGCCAAGTTGTCAGGGGGAGCTCCTACAATGAGCAGTTCTTC
v_gene: TRBV14
j_gene: TRBJ2-1
d_gene: TRBD1
abundance: -